This paragraph reports one T cell receptor beta chain. What it binds is unknown. The use of a sample-barcoded 5' primer and a J-beta primer mix characterized a second PCR of roughly 6 to 11 cycles. The study obtained at least 2.5 million CDR3-containing paired-end reads from every sample. TCRdb independently ran MiXCR on the 5' RACE reads; one entry per CDR3 protein. The sample includes over a million distinct CDR3 sequences, approximately 59% of them seen just once. These data come from a study of blood T cells in healthy people across ages. Study at large: About one barcoded beta molecule per two T cells was the capture yield of template switching. Points from the study as a whole: PBMCs that were unsorted prevented a conclusive naive versus antigen-experienced comparison.

The CDR3 runs 18 residues. The J segment lost 2 bases and the V segment lost 3 bases, leaving 12 bases of the junction unmatched. CDR1 and CDR2 from the germline V gene are SQVTM and ANQGSEA. Sequencing was done on a sample of blood. The receptor's source is a man aged 18 to 30 in good health. The chain combines TRBV29-1 with TRBJ2-5, with 13 positions matching TRBD2. The CDR3 sequence is CSVEGVGLAGWLQETQYF. The CDR3 DNA sequence: TGCAGCGTTGAGGGGGTGGGACTAGCGGGATGGTTACAAGAGACCCAGTACTTC.